The text below deals with one T cell receptor beta chain. This clonotype appeared a few times. Its antigen target is currently unknown. Base qualities are not recorded, but no much larger clone differs from it by a single base. The sample originates from a study of CD8 T cells in ankylosing spondylitis (dated by TCRdb to about 2017). For the study in its entirety: The study profiled T cell receptor beta repertoires in healthy donors and ankylosing spondylitis patients to find disease-linked TCR variants. Peripheral blood was sampled, and synovial fluid was also collected from ankylosing spondylitis patients. The full study cohort was made up of about 24 ankylosing spondylitis patients and roughly 98 healthy donors.

The reads were generated on an Illumina HiSeq 2500. Quantitative 5'-RACE with molecular barcodes was used to prepare TCR beta libraries. The study's processing was this. Disease-linked TCR variants were identified with a new computational method built on a probabilistic model of VDJ rearrangement. The public reads were reprocessed in TCRdb via fastp at Q25 and MiXCR, keeping in-frame beta chains. Under each unique CDR3 protein, matching rows form one entry showing the most common genes and DNA. The V and J calls reflect TCRdb's pipeline rather than the authors' work. This sample lists a few hundred thousand distinct CDR3 sequences; less than 9.5% were detected once. In total, the top ten clones hold approximately 15% of the sample. V loses 6 bases at its end and J loses 3 bases; junction bases beyond the gene matches: 5. The germline V gene (reference sequence) gives CDR1 as DFQATT and CDR2 as SNEGSKA. The CDR3 contains 13 residues, cysteine and phenylalanine counted. The kept DNA is CDR3 alone, 39 bases in frame from the first base.

General conclusions and limits of the study: Some motif variants were previously reported in synovial fluid and blood of reactive arthritis patients, suggesting common disease-initiation mechanisms. In peripheral blood, the disease-linked clones were found at relatively low frequencies and had a CD8+ phenotype. The disease-linked clones were reported to be significantly enriched in matched synovial fluid samples from ankylosing spondylitis patients. A TCR beta motif made up of several highly homologous amino acid variants appeared to be characteristic of blood from ankylosing spondylitis patients.

Recombination connected TRBV20-1 to TRBJ2-5; 9 junctional bases match TRBD2. Input material: blood, either unsorted or a sorted T cell fraction (not recorded which). This TCR was sampled from a male donor with ankylosing spondylitis. The base sequence is TGCAGTGCAGAGACTAGCGGCGAAGAGACCCAGTACTTC. This gives the protein CSAETSGEETQYF.